The rows below give T cell receptor beta chains drawn from one sample of a study of T cells in Graves' hyperthyroidism and ophthalmopathy. TCRdb re-called the multiplex PCR reads with MiXCR, one entry per CDR3 protein. The data show some 490,000 distinct CDR3 sequences, approximately 23% seen once. Sample: blood. The origin of the receptors is a woman aged 65 to 85 with Graves' ophthalmopathy. The CDR3 runs from the conserved cysteine through the conserved F or W.

v_gene	j_gene	CDR3aa
TRBV9	TRBJ2-1	CASSTQGYNEQFF
TRBV29-1	TRBJ1-2	CSVEDRTSYGYTF
TRBV19	TRBJ1-4	CASSILGANEKLFF
TRBV2	TRBJ2-7	CASQGTALGEQYF
TRBV9	TRBJ2-3	CASSSSGSRSDTQYF
TRBV2	TRBJ1-5	CASSVGQPQHF
TRBV29-1	TRBJ1-2	CSVEDQSRGGYTF
TRBV24-1	TRBJ2-1	CATSDDPLGLRPEQFF
TRBV6-6	TRBJ2-6	CASSYLGHSGANVLTF
TRBV19	TRBJ1-5	CASRSGGGSNQPQHF
TRBV30	TRBJ2-2	CAWSVVVGELFF
TRBV7-2	TRBJ2-1	CASSLVPGVIHSEQFF
TRBV3-1	TRBJ2-7	CASSQDIPNHSYEQYF
TRBV7-8	TRBJ2-5	CASSPIGVQETQYF
TRBV20-1	TRBJ2-3	CSASSGGTDTQYF
TRBV4-1	TRBJ2-2	CASSQTTSWELFF
TRBV3-1	TRBJ2-2	CASSQEGVYGGLFF
TRBV20-1	TRBJ2-5	CSAGRLAGETQYF
TRBV6-5	TRBJ1-2	CASTSGFNYGYTF
TRBV4-2	TRBJ1-1	CASSPDTESKAFF
TRBV20-1	TRBJ2-1	CSARSSGISHEQFF
TRBV7-8	TRBJ1-5	CASSLTVSSNQPQHF
TRBV18	TRBJ1-1	CASSPPPGVRTEAFF
TRBV7-2	TRBJ2-1	CASLGQGAYNEQFF
TRBV5-1	TRBJ2-7	CASSPTSGILYEQYF
TRBV2	TRBJ2-1	CASSEGQVGSDEQFF
TRBV6-2/TRBV6-3	TRBJ1-1	CASNFRTGMNTEAFF
TRBV20-1	TRBJ1-6	CSARDQGVVLHF
TRBV3-1	TRBJ2-4	CASSQGGSGNIQYF
TRBV7-2	TRBJ2-2	CASSWYRGHTGELFF
TRBV2	TRBJ1-1	CASRTTGDTEAFF
TRBV12-5	TRBJ2-2	CASGLIIAGGLSLGNTGELFF
TRBV12-3/TRBV12-4	TRBJ1-5	CASSRQGGGNQPQHF
TRBV20-1	TRBJ1-5	CSTGGPNQPQHF
TRBV5-1	TRBJ1-2	CASSPQTGGDTYGYTF
TRBV28	TRBJ2-1	CASRDGTSGSINEQFF
TRBV29-1	TRBJ1-1	CSVRGVRLSEAFF
TRBV3-1	TRBJ2-4	CASSQGFRDNIQYF
TRBV20-1	TRBJ1-4	CSASLYGTGGEKLFF
TRBV19	TRBJ1-2	CASSTQKKITNSGYTF
TRBV5-1	TRBJ2-7	CASSFFGSDEQYF
TRBV6-1	TRBJ2-2	CASTGSRETGELFF
TRBV9	TRBJ2-7	CASSEGGASYEQYF
TRBV6-1	TRBJ2-7	CASSEGGHPRYVQYF
TRBV14	TRBJ2-5	CASSQDRVAETQYF
TRBV5-1	TRBJ1-2	CASSLGQEVVDGYTF
TRBV29-1	TRBJ2-5	CSAGGTKVFRETQYF
TRBV6-1	TRBJ2-6	CASTPRQGAVAGANVLTF
TRBV19	TRBJ1-2	CASSPLTGAIGYTF
TRBV6-1	TRBJ2-2	CASSLDRAPLGELFF
TRBV6-1	TRBJ1-1	CASSLRTGNAEAFF
TRBV28	TRBJ1-1	CASLPPQGEAFF
TRBV3-1	TRBJ1-4	CASSPLTGRNEKLFF
TRBV3-1	TRBJ1-1	CASSQDPGGFAEAFF
TRBV6-9	TRBJ2-6	CASLFLMTVLSGANVLTF
TRBV19	TRBJ2-5	CASSTSGTRETQYF
TRBV30	TRBJ2-2	CAWTPLGAQRAGELFF
TRBV6-5	TRBJ1-2	CASSYRGQGAEGYTF